This T cell receptor beta chain was profiled in a study of regulatory T cells in long-lasting Graves disease. Building the TCR beta libraries relied on iRepertoire HTBI primers, and CDR3 regions underwent Arm-PCR. In TCRdb, the multiplex PCR reads were re-called with MiXCR into one record per CDR3 protein. This sample has about 440,000 distinct CDR3 sequences, with more than 12% found just once. Time point described: newly diagnosed GD, antithyroid drugs for less than 3 months. From RNA extracted from PBMCs, the TCR library was made. This clonotype was observed at least ten times. These data were likewise used in another study, on T cells in Graves' hyperthyroidism and ophthalmopathy. That report adds: Patients were excluded for uncontrolled infection, other autoimmune disease, pregnancy or lactation.

The TCR originated in a woman aged 25-40 years with Graves disease. Sequencing used peripheral blood mononuclear cells (PBMCs), obtained at new diagnosis, from a patient treated with antithyroid drugs.

The CDR3 spells CASSYSRRRGTPPTNEKLFF. As DNA, the CDR3 is TGTGCCAGCAGTTACAGTAGGAGGAGAGGAACTCCTCCAACTAATGAAAAACTGTTTTTT. The rearrangement links TRBV6-5 to TRBJ1-4; D uncertain. Per the germline V gene, CDR1 is MNHEY and CDR2 is SVGAGI. The CDR3 is 20 amino acids. Between the trimmed V and J ends, which lost 2 bases and 0 bases, there was a span of 22 bases.